These 15 T cell receptor beta chains share one sample of origin, sequenced in a study of graft-versus-host responses after intestinal transplantation. Their specific antigens are unknown. Only in-frame clones appear in the TCRdb table, and some are missing; sequencing was by immunoSEQ multiplex PCR. Counted here are over 90,000 clones, 91% occurring once; the ten biggest clones make up roughly 0.2%. Source: unstimulated CD4+ T cells sorted from spleen or lymph node cells, taken before transplant. The receptors come from a human donor who was the organ donor for an intestinal transplant.

This clone appeared a few times. This chain connects TRBV28 to TRBJ1-5; the D gene is possibly TRBD1 (6 bases). V shed 6 bases and J shed 1 base, with 16 bases lying between them. The V gene's germline CDR1 is MDHEN and CDR2 SYDVKM. The CDR3 is 16 amino acids. Here the CDR3 DNA reads TGTGCCAGCAGCGAAGGACAGCGGGGGAGCAATCAGCCCCAGCATTTT. It encodes CASSEGQRGSNQPQHF.

This chain joins TRBV11-2 and TRBJ1-3; 10 nucleotides line up with TRBD1. The CDR3 has 18 amino acids. Germline V gene data show CDR1 as SGHAT and CDR2 as FQNNGV. J gave up 0 bases and V 5 bases, and 10 bases lay outside the gene matches. CDR3 loop: CASSPRTGGGSSGNTIYF. For the CDR3, the DNA is TGTGCCAGCAGCCCTAGGACAGGGGGAGGCTCCTCTGGAAACACCATATATTTT. Based on the CDR3 plus reference TRBV11-2 and TRBJ1-3, the full variable domain is EAGVAQSPRYKIIEKRQSVAFWCNPISGHATLYWYQQILGQGPKLLIQFQNNGVVDDSQLPKDRFSAERLKGVDSTLKIQPAKLEDSAVYLCASSPRTGGGSSGNTIYFGEGSWLTVV.

The chain couples TRBV30 to TRBJ1-3; 8 positions agree with TRBD1. The CDR3 has 16 amino acids. CDR1 and CDR2 from the germline V gene are GTSNPN and SVGIG (reference sequence). V was pared by 0 bases and J by 0 bases, with 4 bases of the junction left unmatched. CDR3 sequence (DNA): TGTGCCTGGAGTGTACCCGGACAGGGCTCTGGAAACACCATATATTTT. It translates to CAWSVPGQGSGNTIYF.

The chain has TRBV13 and TRBJ2-1, with D possibly TRBD2 on 6 matching bases. Looked up from germline, CDR1 is PRHDT and CDR2 is FYEKMQ (reference sequence). V lost 5 bases and J 0 bases, leaving 11 bases between the germline ends. CDR3 length: 15 residues. The CDR3 loop reads CASSRRTNSYNEQFF. CDR3 DNA sequence: TGTGCCAGCAGCAGAAGGACTAACTCCTACAATGAGCAGTTCTTC.

J is TRBJ1-4 and V is TRBV11-2, with TRBD1 matching over 12 bases. The CDR3 loop spans 15 amino acids. Germline V CDR1 and CDR2: SGHAT, FQNNGV. V lost 1 base, J lost 12 bases, and 6 bases stayed unmatched. CDR3 sequence reads: CASSLARDRGQELFF. CDR3 nucleotides: TGTGCCAGCAGCTTAGCGAGGGACAGGGGGCAGGAACTGTTTTTT.

The chain combines TRBV5-1 with TRBJ2-1; no reliable D call. The CDR3 contains 13 residues. CDR1 and CDR2 (germline): SGHRS, YFSETQ. Trimming removed 6 bases from V and 0 bases from J, with 7 bases in between. CDR3 coding DNA: TGCGCCAGCAAAGTGGCCTCCTACAATGAGCAGTTCTTC. Translation: CASKVASYNEQFF.

The J gene is TRBJ2-7, the V gene TRBV28, with a possible D match to TRBD1 (6 bases). V shed 3 bases and J shed 3 bases, with 12 bases lying between them. The CDR3 sequence is 14 residues long. Germline-derived CDR1 and CDR2 are MDHEN and SYDVKM. CDR3 nucleotides: TGTGCCAGCAGTTTCGCAGGGGCCCTCTACGAGCAGTACTTC. Translation gives CASSFAGALYEQYF.

The chain links TRBV6-5 to TRBJ1-1; 7 positions match TRBD1. Per germline, CDR1 MNHEY and CDR2 SVGAGI. CDR3 length: 15 amino acids. Trimming removed 2 bases from V and 6 bases from J; junction bases left unmatched: 9. In DNA form, the CDR3 reads TGTGCCAGCAGTTACCTCTGGACAGGACCCTCTGAAGCTTTCTTT. Translating gives CASSYLWTGPSEAFF.

The chain employs TRBV4-3 and TRBJ1-1, with D possibly being TRBD1 (5 bases). The ends were cut back, 0 bases at V and 3 bases at J, with 11 bases in the middle. Germline assignment: CDR1 LGHNA and CDR2 YSLEER. The CDR3 consists of 15 residues. CDR3 nucleotide sequence: TGCGCCAGCAGCCAAGAATACGACAGAGACACTGAAGCTTTCTTT. The encoded protein is CASSQEYDRDTEAFF.

The chain is built from TRBV5-1 and TRBJ1-2; no reliable D call. V dropped 1 base and J dropped 2 bases, with 9 bases sitting between them. Germline V gene lookup returns CDR1 SGHRS and CDR2 YFSETQ. The CDR3 runs to 14 residues. The CDR3, as DNA: TGCGCCAGCAGCTTGCAGGCGAGAAACTATGGCTACACCTTC. Protein: CASSLQARNYGYTF.

The gene calls are TRBV9 and TRBJ2-2, with 10 bases fitting TRBD2. V gave up 0 bases and J gave up 4 bases; unmatched junction bases: 0. The CDR3 covers 15 residues. Germline V gives CDR1 SGDLS, CDR2 YYNGEE. The CDR3 loop is CASSVERGGTGELFF. The CDR3 coding sequence is TGTGCCAGCAGCGTAGAGCGGGGGGGCACCGGGGAGCTGTTTTTT.

V and J are TRBV6-1 and TRBJ2-7; unclear D gene. This CDR3 contains 13 residues. CDR1 is MNHNS, CDR2 SASEGT, per germline. Trimming cost V 6 bases and J 0 bases, with 9 bases left between them. CDR3 nucleotides: TGTGCCAGCAGACAACGGAGCTCCTACGAGCAGTACTTC. This gives the protein CASRQRSSYEQYF.

A note on this clone: Additional DNA sequences in this sample encode the identical CDR3. The chain employs TRBV29-1 and TRBJ1-1, with a tentative D call TRBD1 (5 bases). This CDR3 has 10 residues. Germline-derived CDR1 and CDR2 are SQVTM and ANQGSEA. Trimming cost V 4 bases and J 11 bases, with 11 bases left between them. CDR3 region: CSVGLTAAFF. The CDR3 region has the DNA TGCAGCGTTGGCCTGACAGCGGCTTTCTTT.

The chain links TRBV25-1 to TRBJ1-2, with D perhaps matching TRBD1 (5 bases). The V and J ends lost 8 bases and 6 bases respectively, with 13 bases between them. CDR3 length: 12 amino acids. Germline V gene lookup returns CDR1 MGHDK and CDR2 SYGVNS. The CDR3 coding sequence is TGTGCCAGCGTAGGAGGGGCCCATGGCTACACCTTC. This gives the protein CASVGGAHGYTF.

The chain couples TRBV9 to TRBJ1-2; TRBD1 is a possible D gene (6 bases). This CDR3 spans 14 amino acids. The V gene's germline CDR1 is SGDLS and CDR2 YYNGEE. V shed 2 bases and J shed 4 bases, with 12 bases lying between them. CDR3: CASSVAGVTYGYTF. CDR3 coding DNA: TGTGCCAGCAGCGTGGCAGGGGTGACCTATGGCTACACCTTC.